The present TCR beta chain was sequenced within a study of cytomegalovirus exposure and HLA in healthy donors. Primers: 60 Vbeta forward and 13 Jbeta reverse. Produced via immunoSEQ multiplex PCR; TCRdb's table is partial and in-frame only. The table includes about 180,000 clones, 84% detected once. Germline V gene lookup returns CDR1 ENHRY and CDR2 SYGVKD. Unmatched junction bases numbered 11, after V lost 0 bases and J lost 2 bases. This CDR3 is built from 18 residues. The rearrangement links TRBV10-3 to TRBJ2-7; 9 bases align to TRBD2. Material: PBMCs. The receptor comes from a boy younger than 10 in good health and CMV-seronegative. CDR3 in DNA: TGTGCCATCAGTGAGTCGGTCATCGGACTAGCGAGACCCTACGAGCAGTACTTC. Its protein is CAISESVIGLARPYEQYF.